This T cell receptor beta chain was sequenced during a study of cytomegalovirus exposure and HLA in healthy donors. On this clone: Its antigen is currently unknown.

The study ran its PCR with 60 Vbeta and 13 Jbeta primers. Data came from immunoSEQ multiplex PCR; TCRdb stores just in-frame clones and leaves some out. The data hold approximately 260,000 clones, with about 93% observed a single time. This CDR3 region has 15 residues. Germline CDR1 is SGHNT and CDR2 is YYREEE (reference sequence). Trimming removed 4 bases from V and 3 bases from J; junction bases left unmatched: 6. Study-level findings and limits: Earlier analysis yielded a pattern in which most TCR beta V segments were productive about 87% or about 30% of the time. Using the classifier, cytomegalovirus status was reportedly diagnosed with high specificity and sensitivity. In a later analysis, CMV-associated beta chains were mostly HLA-associated, it appeared.

Specimen: PBMCs. The clonotype comes from a girl aged 2 to 9 in good health and CMV-seronegative. V gene TRBV5-4 combines with J gene TRBJ1-1; 10 bases are shared with TRBD1. The CDR3: CASSGGQGIYTEAFF. CDR3 DNA: TGTGCCAGCAGCGGGGGACAGGGGATATACACTGAAGCTTTCTTT.